This T cell receptor (beta chain) was observed in a study of CD8+ T cells in alopecia areata. This clone was counted once. Its target is unknown. General study points: Clonality exceeded that of normal scalp in lesional scalp, most notably in alopecia totalis/universalis.

The sequencing template was cDNA reverse transcribed from extracted RNA. This table comes from immunoSEQ multiplex PCR, and its TCRdb copy is limited to in-frame clones, with some not included. The sample carries 93,000 or so clones, roughly 53% recorded once. V was pared by 2 bases and J by 4 bases, with 11 bases between. The length of the CDR3 is 14 residues. Germline lookup yields CDR1 MNHEY and CDR2 SVGAGI. Material for sequencing was CD4+ T cells sorted from blood. The chain uses TRBV6-5 and TRBJ1-2; maybe TRBD1 (5 bases). This receptor was taken from a human donor in good health. The CDR3 protein is CASSYGGRSYGYTF. DNA of the CDR3: TGTGCCAGCAGTTACGGGGGACGGAGCTATGGCTACACCTTC.